This T cell receptor beta chain stems from a study of blood T cells in healthy people across ages. Germline V gives CDR1 SGHDT, CDR2 YYEEEE. V was trimmed by 3 bases and J by 1 base, leaving 9 bases between them. This CDR3 is built from 14 residues. About this clonotype itself: Its specificity is not known.

General study points: PBMC samples, being unsorted, prevented any conclusive comparison of naive and antigen-experienced cells.

Then a second PCR, running roughly 7 to 11 cycles, was carried out with a sample-barcoded 5' primer and a J-beta primer mix. TCRdb reprocessed the 5' RACE reads via MiXCR and lists one record per CDR3 protein. The sample contains approximately 2,000,000 distinct CDR3 sequences, 35% to 50% of which appear only once. Sequencing was carried out using blood. V is TRBV5-6 and J is TRBJ2-3; D remains ambiguous. The sequence came from a human donor in good health. For the CDR3, the DNA is TGTGCCAGCAGCTGGGATCCGGGCACAGATACGCAGTATTTT. Its translation: CASSWDPGTDTQYF.